Below, 10 T cell receptor beta chains from the same sample are listed, as sequenced in a study of T cell repertoires in cytomegalovirus infection. TCRdb called the reads again in MiXCR, with one record for every CDR3 protein. Here the sample spans under 200,000 distinct CDR3 sequences, 15% to 20% being singletons. Source material: CD8+ T cells from PBMCs. These receptor sequences come from a human donor in good health (CMV status not recorded). Some clones in this sample may be carry-over from other donors' samples.

This clonotype was found a few times. The rearrangement joins TRBV7-6 to TRBJ1-5, with D tentatively TRBD1 (5 bases). This CDR3 is built from 13 residues. The V end lost 1 base, the J end lost 9 bases, and 10 bases lay between the germline ends. The germline CDR1 and CDR2 sequences are SGHVS and FNYEAQ. The CDR3 bases are TGTGCCAGCAGCTTAGACAGGAAGGCGCCCCAGCATTTT. Protein sequence: CASSLDRKAPQHF.

This clonotype has ten or more counts. This chain connects TRBV7-8 to TRBJ1-1; 7 bases match TRBD1. CDR1 and CDR2 (germline): SGHVS, FQNEAQ. The CDR3 sequence is 15 residues long. After removal of 5 bases from V and 5 bases from J, the junction contained 11 bases not matched to a gene. The CDR3 loop is CASSPRDRLTTEAFF. DNA of the CDR3: TGTGCCAGCAGCCCCCGGGACAGATTGACGACTGAAGCTTTCTTT.

This clonotype showed up just a few times. The chain carries TRBV3-1 and TRBJ2-7; 8 bases map to TRBD2. From germline, CDR1 is LGHDT and CDR2 YNNKEL (reference sequence). V was pared by 1 base and J by 3 bases, with 5 bases of the junction left unmatched. The CDR3 extends over 15 amino acids. CDR3 bases: TGTGCCAGCAGCCAAGCGGGAGGGTCCCTCTACGAGCAGTACTTC. Translation gives CASSQAGGSLYEQYF.

J is TRBJ2-5 and V is TRBV7-9; the D call may be TRBD1 or TRBD2 (6 bases each). This CDR3 contains 16 residues. Looked up from germline, CDR1 is SEHNR and CDR2 is FQNEAQ (reference sequence). Between the trimmed V and J ends, which lost 5 bases and 1 base, there was a span of 17 bases. The CDR3 region has the DNA TGTGCCAGCAGCAGTCCCCTCGGGGGCCCCCAAGAGACCCAGTACTTC. Translation gives CASSSPLGGPQETQYF.

This clonotype has more than one count but fewer than ten. This CDR3 is CASSYGVTGELFF. The CDR3 nucleotides read TGTGCCAGCAGTTACGGAGTGACCGGGGAGCTGTTTTTT. The V and J genes are TRBV6-2 or TRBV6-3 and TRBJ2-2; no clear D gene. Germline values: CDR1 MNHEY, CDR2 SVGEGT. The germline V and J ends were trimmed by 2 bases and 5 bases, with 6 bases remaining between them. The CDR3 length is 13 residues.

This clonotype was recorded a few times. The gene calls are TRBV28 and TRBJ2-3; D may be TRBD2 (5 bases). The germline CDR1 and CDR2 sequences are MDHEN and SYDVKM. The CDR3 contains 14 residues. V dropped 1 base and J dropped 4 bases, with 9 bases sitting between them. CDR3 DNA sequence: TGTGCCAGCAGTTTATATAGCGCCCCAGATACGCAGTATTTT. Protein product: CASSLYSAPDTQYF.

This chain connects TRBV20-1 to TRBJ1-2, with D unresolved. The germline V gene has CDR1 DFQATT and CDR2 SNEGSKA (reference sequence). V was trimmed by 6 bases and J by 3 bases, leaving 14 bases between them. The length of the CDR3 is 13 residues. The CDR3 nucleotides read TGCAGTGCGGGGTCGACAAAAGACTATGGCTACACCTTC. Translation gives CSAGSTKDYGYTF.

The chain links TRBV12-3 or TRBV12-4 to TRBJ2-2, with D uncertain. Trimming removed 4 bases at V and 1 base at J, with 19 bases between. This CDR3 is built from 18 residues. The DNA for the CDR3 is TGTGCCAGCAGTTCCTCCGCTGAGGCGGTTTTGAACACCGGGGAGCTGTTTTTT. It specifies CASSSSAEAVLNTGELFF.

V usage is TRBV4-2 and J usage is TRBJ1-2; 12 bases line up with TRBD1. This CDR3 is built from 17 residues. From germline, CDR1 is LGHNA and CDR2 YNFKEQ. The J segment lost 8 bases and the V segment lost 0 bases, leaving 10 bases of the junction unmatched. The CDR3 spells CASSQETGTGGAGGYTF. DNA of the CDR3: TGTGCCAGCAGCCAAGAGACCGGGACAGGGGGCGCGGGAGGCTACACCTTC.

This clonotype has only a few counts. V gene TRBV20-1 combines with J gene TRBJ2-2, with D hard to call. CDR3 length: 13 residues. The germline V gene has CDR1 DFQATT and CDR2 SNEGSKA (reference sequence). The ends were cut back, 3 bases at V and 0 bases at J, with 5 bases in the middle. As DNA, the CDR3 is TGCAGTGCTAGTTGGTCGAACACCGGGGAGCTGTTTTTT. The encoded protein is CSASWSNTGELFF.